This T cell receptor (beta chain) is drawn from a study of neurological immune-mediated disorders. MiXCR, applied by TCRdb to the 5' RACE reads, yields one record per CDR3 protein. In the table there are nearly 45,000 distinct CDR3 sequences, approximately 21% of which are singletons. Stated time point: technical triplicate 3. This CDR3 is 13 amino acids long. V lost 6 bases to trimming and J lost 6 bases, with 13 bases between them. The specimen sequenced was PBMCs. The clonotype comes from a man aged 55 to 70 with HTLV-1-associated myelopathy (HAM/TSP). This chain links TRBV12-3 or TRBV12-4 with TRBJ2-3, with D tentatively TRBD1 or TRBD2 (6 bases each). The CDR3 DNA is TGTGCCAGCAGCTTCGGAGGGGGTGATACGCAGTATTTT. The encoded protein is CASSFGGGDTQYF.